Presented here are 2 T cell receptor beta chains from one specimen sequenced in a study of blood T cells in healthy people across ages. A sample-barcoded 5' primer and a J-beta primer mix were used in a second PCR of roughly 6 to 11 cycles. TCRdb used MiXCR to reprocess the 5' RACE reads, holding one entry per CDR3 protein. The sample lists hundreds of thousands of distinct CDR3 sequences; more than 50% were seen once. Sample: blood. The receptors originated from a man aged 35 to 55 in good health.

The J gene is TRBJ2-4, the V gene TRBV6-2 or TRBV6-3, with 7 nucleotides matching TRBD2. The J call is in doubt because the DNA end fits TRBJ2-7 better. The germline CDR1 and CDR2 sequences are MNHEY and SVGEGT. The CDR3 is made up of 13 amino acids. CDR3 bases: TGTGCCAGCAGTTGGGCGGGAGTCTCCGAGCAGTACTTC. It encodes CASSWAGVSEQYF.

The chain links TRBV3-1 to TRBJ1-5; D is ambiguous. Trimming cost V 0 bases and J 3 bases, with 9 bases left between them. CDR3 length: 15 residues. Germline V gives CDR1 LGHDT, CDR2 YNNKEL (reference sequence). The CDR3 bases are TGTGCCAGCAGCCAAGATACGCTTCCCAATCAGCCCCAGCATTTT. Its translation is CASSQDTLPNQPQHF.